The entry that follows covers one T cell receptor beta chain sequence. Sequencing targeted TCR beta in blood CD8+ and CD4+ T cells. Negative isolation yielded CD4+ and CD8+ T cells, and FACS enriched TEMRA cells. Trimming cost V 6 bases and J 3 bases; bases outside gene matches: 6. This CDR3 region has 15 residues. Looked up from germline, CDR1 is MNHNY and CDR2 is SVGAGI (reference sequence). The entry originates in a study of CD8 T cells in Susac syndrome. The RNA, about 0.5 to 1 ug, was put through reverse transcription using random hexamers. TCRdb re-analysed the immunoSEQ multiplex PCR reads in MiXCR, keeping a single row per CDR3 protein. The repertoire holds about 25,000 distinct CDR3 sequences, 94% seen once, with roughly 0.28% in the top ten.

This receptor was obtained from a human donor in good health. The specimen sequenced was CD8+ T cells from PBMCs. V is TRBV6-6 and J is TRBJ1-4; 8 bases map to TRBD1. Here the CDR3 DNA reads TGTGCCAGCAGGTCGGACAGGGTTGCTAATGAAAAACTGTTTTTT. This encodes CASRSDRVANEKLFF.